Below, one T cell receptor (beta chain) is given with its context. Its antigen is not identified. Trimming stripped 4 bases from V and 0 bases from J, with 11 bases between. The CDR3 has 15 amino acids. CDR1 is SGHRS and CDR2 is YFSETQ in the germline V gene. The table came from immunoSEQ multiplex PCR; TCRdb's copy has only in-frame clones and leaves some out. This table holds under 50,000 clones, around 78% found once. During colonoscopy, one to two rectal pinch biopsies were collected. This entry is derived from a study of pediatric ulcerative colitis. Points from the study as a whole: Compared with controls, ulcerative colitis showed greater blood-rectum clone sharing. A couple of rectal clonotypes were found only in ulcerative colitis patients, all of them.

The origin of this receptor is a girl aged 5 to 17 with moderate ulcerative colitis. The chain joins TRBV5-1 to TRBJ2-1; tentatively, D is TRBD1 (5 bases). Sequenced input: gut tissue. The CDR3: CASSLQGSSYNEQFF. DNA of the CDR3: TGCGCCAGCAGCCTCCAGGGAAGCTCCTACAATGAGCAGTTCTTC.